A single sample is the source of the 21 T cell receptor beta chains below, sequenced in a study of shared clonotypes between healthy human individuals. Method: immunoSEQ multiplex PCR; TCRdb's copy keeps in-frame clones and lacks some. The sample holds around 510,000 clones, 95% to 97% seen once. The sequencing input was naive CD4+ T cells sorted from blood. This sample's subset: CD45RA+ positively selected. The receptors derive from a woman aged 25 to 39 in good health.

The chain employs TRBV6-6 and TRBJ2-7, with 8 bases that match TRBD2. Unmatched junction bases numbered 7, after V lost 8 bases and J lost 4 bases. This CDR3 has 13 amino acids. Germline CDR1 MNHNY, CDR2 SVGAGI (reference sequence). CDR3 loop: CASGAGEKYEQYF. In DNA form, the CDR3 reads TGTGCCAGCGGAGCGGGAGAGAAGTACGAGCAGTACTTC.

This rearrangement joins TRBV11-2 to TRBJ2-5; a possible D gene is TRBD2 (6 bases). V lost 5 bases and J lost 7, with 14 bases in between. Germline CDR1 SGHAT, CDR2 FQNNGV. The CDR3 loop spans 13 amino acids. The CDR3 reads CASSGTADGTQYF. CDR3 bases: TGTGCCAGCAGCGGGACTGCCGATGGGACCCAGTACTTC.

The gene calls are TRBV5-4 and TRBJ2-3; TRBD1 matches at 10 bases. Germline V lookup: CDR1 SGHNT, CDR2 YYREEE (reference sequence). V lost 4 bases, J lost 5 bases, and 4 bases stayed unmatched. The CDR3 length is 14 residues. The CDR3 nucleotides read TGTGCCAGCAGCCGCGGACAGGGGGAAGATACGCAGTATTTT. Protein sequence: CASSRGQGEDTQYF. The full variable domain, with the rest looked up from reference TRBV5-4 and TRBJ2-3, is ETGVTQSPTHLIKTRGQQVTLRCSSQSGHNTVSWYQQALGQGPQFIFQYYREEENGRGNFPPRFSGLQFPNYSSELNVNALELDDSALYLCASSRGQGEDTQYFGPGTRLTVL.

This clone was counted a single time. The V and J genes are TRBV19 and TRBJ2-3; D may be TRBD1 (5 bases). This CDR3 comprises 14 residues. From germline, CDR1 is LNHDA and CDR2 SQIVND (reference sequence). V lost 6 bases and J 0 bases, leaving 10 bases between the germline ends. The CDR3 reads CASRQDTSTDTQYF. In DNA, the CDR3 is TGTGCCAGTAGGCAGGACACTAGCACAGATACGCAGTATTTT.

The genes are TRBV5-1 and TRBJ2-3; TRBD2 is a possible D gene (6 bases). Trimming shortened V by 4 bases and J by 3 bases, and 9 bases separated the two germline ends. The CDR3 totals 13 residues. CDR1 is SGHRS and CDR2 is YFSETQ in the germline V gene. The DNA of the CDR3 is TGCGCCAGCAGCCCCGGGGGTACAGATACGCAGTATTTT. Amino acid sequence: CASSPGGTDTQYF. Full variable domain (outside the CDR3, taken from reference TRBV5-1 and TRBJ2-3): KAGVTQTPRYLIKTRGQQVTLSCSPISGHRSVSWYQQTPGQGLQFLFEYFSETQRNKGNFPGRFSGRQFSNSRSEMNVSTLELGDSALYLCASSPGGTDTQYFGPGTRLTVL.

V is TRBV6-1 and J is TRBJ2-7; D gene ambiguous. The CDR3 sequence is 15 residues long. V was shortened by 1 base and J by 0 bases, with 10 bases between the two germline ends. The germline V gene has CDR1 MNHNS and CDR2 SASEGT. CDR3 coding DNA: TGTGCCAGCAGTGAAGAGGTCCCGAGCTCCTACGAGCAGTACTTC. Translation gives CASSEEVPSSYEQYF.

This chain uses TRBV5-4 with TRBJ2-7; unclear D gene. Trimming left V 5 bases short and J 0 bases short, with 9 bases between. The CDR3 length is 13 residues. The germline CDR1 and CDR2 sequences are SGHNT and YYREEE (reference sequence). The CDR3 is CASSGYSSYEQYF. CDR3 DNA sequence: TGTGCCAGCAGTGGATACTCCTCCTACGAGCAGTACTTC.

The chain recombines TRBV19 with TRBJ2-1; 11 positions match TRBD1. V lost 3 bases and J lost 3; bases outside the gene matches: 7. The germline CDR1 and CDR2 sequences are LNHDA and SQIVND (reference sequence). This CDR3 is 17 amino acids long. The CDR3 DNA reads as TGTGCCAGTAGTATGGCCCCCGGGACAGGGGGCTACAATGAGCAGTTCTTC. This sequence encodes CASSMAPGTGGYNEQFF.

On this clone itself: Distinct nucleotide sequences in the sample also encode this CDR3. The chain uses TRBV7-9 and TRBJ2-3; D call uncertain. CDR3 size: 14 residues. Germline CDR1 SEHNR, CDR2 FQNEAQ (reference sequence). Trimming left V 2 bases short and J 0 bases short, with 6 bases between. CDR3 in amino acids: CASSLRGSTDTQYF. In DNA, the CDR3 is TGTGCCAGCAGCTTACGCGGTAGCACAGATACGCAGTATTTT.

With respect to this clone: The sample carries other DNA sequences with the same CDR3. CDR3 bases: TGTGCCAGCAGCTTAGGACTAGCGGGAGTCGATGAGCAGTTCTTC. This encodes CASSLGLAGVDEQFF. The V gene is TRBV7-7, the J gene TRBJ2-1; 12 bases are shared with TRBD2. Trimming took 1 base from V and 8 from J; bases not matched to a gene: 3. Per the germline V gene, CDR1 is SSHAT and CDR2 is FNYEAQ (reference sequence). The CDR3 is 15 amino acids.

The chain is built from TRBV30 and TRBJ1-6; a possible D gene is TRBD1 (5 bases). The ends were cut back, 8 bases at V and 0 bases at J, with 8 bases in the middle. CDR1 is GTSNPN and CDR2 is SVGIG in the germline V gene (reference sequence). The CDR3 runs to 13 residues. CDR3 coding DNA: TGTGCCGGGGACGGCTCCTATAATTCACCCCTCCACTTT. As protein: CAGDGSYNSPLHF.

The CDR3 sequence is CASSLSTGGNQPQHF. The CDR3 nucleotides are TGTGCCAGCAGCTTATCCACAGGGGGAAATCAGCCCCAGCATTTT. The chain links TRBV7-2 to TRBJ1-5; TRBD1 aligns across 8 bases. The CDR3 spans 15 residues. Germline loops: CDR1 SGHTA, CDR2 FQGNSA. V trimming: 2 bases; J trimming: 4 bases; junction bases outside the gene matches: 4. Based on the CDR3 plus reference TRBV7-2 and TRBJ1-5, the full variable domain is GAGVSQSPSNKVTEKGKDVELRCDPISGHTALYWYRQSLGQGLEFLIYFQGNSAPDKSGLPSDRFSAERTGGSVSTLTIQRTQQEDSAVYLCASSLSTGGNQPQHFGDGTRLSIL.

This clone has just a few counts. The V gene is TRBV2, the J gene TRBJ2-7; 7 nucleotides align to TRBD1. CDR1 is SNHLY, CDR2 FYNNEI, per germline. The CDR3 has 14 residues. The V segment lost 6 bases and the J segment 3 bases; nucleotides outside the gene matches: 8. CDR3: CASSPTGNSYEQYF. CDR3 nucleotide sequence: TGTGCCAGCAGCCCGACAGGGAATAGCTACGAGCAGTACTTC.

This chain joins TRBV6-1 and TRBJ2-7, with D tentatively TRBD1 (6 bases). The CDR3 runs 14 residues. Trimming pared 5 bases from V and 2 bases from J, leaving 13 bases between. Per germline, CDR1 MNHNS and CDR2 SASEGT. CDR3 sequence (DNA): TGTGCCAGCAGTTTCTCGACAGGAACCTACGAGCAGTACTTC. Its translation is CASSFSTGTYEQYF.

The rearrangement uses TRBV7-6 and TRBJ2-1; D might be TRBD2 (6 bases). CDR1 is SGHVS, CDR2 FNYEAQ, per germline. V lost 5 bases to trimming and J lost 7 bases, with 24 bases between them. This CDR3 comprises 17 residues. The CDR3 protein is CASSTQPGTPPSNEQFF. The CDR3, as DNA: TGTGCCAGCAGCACCCAACCCGGGACTCCACCTTCGAATGAGCAGTTCTTC. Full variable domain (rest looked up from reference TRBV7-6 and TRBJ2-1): GAGVSQSPRYKVTKRGQDVALRCDPISGHVSLYWYRQALGQGPEFLTYFNYEAQQDKSGLPNDRFSAERPEGSISTLTIQRTEQRDSAMYRCASSTQPGTPPSNEQFFGPGTRLTVL.

As DNA, the CDR3 is TGTGCCAGCAGTTCGGGACAGGGGTATGATAAGACCCAGTACTTC. Amino acid sequence: CASSSGQGYDKTQYF. The chain recombines TRBV6-5 with TRBJ2-5, with 10 bases aligning to TRBD1. With V trimmed by 4 bases and J by 6 bases, 8 bases remained unmatched. Germline CDR1 reads MNHEY; CDR2 reads SVGAGI. This CDR3 spans 15 amino acids.

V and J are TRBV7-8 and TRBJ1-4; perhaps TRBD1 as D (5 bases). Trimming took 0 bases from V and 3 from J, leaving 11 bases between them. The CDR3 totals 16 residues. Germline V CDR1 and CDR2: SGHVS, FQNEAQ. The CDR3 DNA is TGTGCCAGCAGCTTAGCCGTGACAGCCCCTAATGAAAAACTGTTTTTT. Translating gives CASSLAVTAPNEKLFF.

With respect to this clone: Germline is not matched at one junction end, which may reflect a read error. In nucleotides, the CDR3 is TGTGCCAGCAGCCATAAAATGAATGGGCAGTTCTTC. It specifies CASSHKMNGQFF. The chain carries TRBV11-3 and TRBJ2-1; no clear D gene. The CDR3 sequence is 12 residues long. Germline V gene data show CDR1 as SGHNT and CDR2 as YENEEA.

DNA of the CDR3: TGTGCCAGCAGTTTGCCCGAACAGGGACGGGATCAGCCCCAGCATTTT. It is translated as CASSLPEQGRDQPQHF. The chain joins TRBV6-6 to TRBJ1-5, with D maybe TRBD1 (6 bases). The CDR3 contains 16 residues. Germline V gives CDR1 MNHNY, CDR2 SVGAGI (reference sequence). The ends were cut back, 4 bases at V and 5 bases at J, with 18 bases in the middle.

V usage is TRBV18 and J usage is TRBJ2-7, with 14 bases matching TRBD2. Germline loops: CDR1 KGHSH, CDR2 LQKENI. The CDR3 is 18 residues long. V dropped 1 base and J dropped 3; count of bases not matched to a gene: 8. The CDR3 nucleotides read TGTGCCAGCTCACCACAGACCCAGGGACTAGCGGGAGTCTACGAGCAGTACTTC. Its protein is CASSPQTQGLAGVYEQYF.

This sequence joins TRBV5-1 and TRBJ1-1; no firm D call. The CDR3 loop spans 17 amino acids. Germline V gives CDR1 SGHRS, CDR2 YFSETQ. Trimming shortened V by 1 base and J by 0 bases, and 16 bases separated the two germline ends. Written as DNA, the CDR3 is TGCGCCAGCAGCTTGTCTGCTGGGGTATCCATGAACACTGAAGCTTTCTTT. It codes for CASSLSAGVSMNTEAFF.